A selection of T cell receptor beta chains follows, all from one sample in a study of blood T cell repertoires in COVID-19. Data came from immunoSEQ multiplex PCR; TCRdb stores just in-frame clones and leaves some out. The sample has 85,000 to 130,000 clones, roughly 92% seen once; the top ten hold around 0.94%. Sequences were obtained from peripheral blood. Receptors originate from a man aged 55-75 years with acute or convalescent COVID-19. CDR3s include the opening cysteine and the closing phenylalanine or tryptophan. The order of the fields is V gene, D gene, clone size, J gene, CDR3 protein, CDR3 DNA. D genes are given only for firm matches. Expanded clones get a size class; other rows say once, few or many, or leave the size out.

V: TRBV4-1; D: -; size: -; J: TRBJ2-7; CDR3: CASSQRDTVGYEQYF; DNA: TGCGCCAGCAGCCAGAGGGACACCGTAGGCTACGAGCAGTACTTC
V: TRBV24-1; D: -; size: -; J: TRBJ1-2; CDR3: CATSDLGRSYGYTF; DNA: TGTGCCACCAGTGATTTGGGCAGGTCCTATGGCTACACCTTC
V: TRBV6-5; D: -; size: -; J: TRBJ1-2; CDR3: CASSDGQVKNYGYTF; DNA: TGTGCCAGCAGCGATGGCCAGGTCAAAAACTATGGCTACACCTTC
V: TRBV3-1/TRBV3-2; D: TRBD2; size: -; J: TRBJ2-1; CDR3: CASSQGRWTSGSGEQFF; DNA: TGTGCCAGCAGCCAAGGAAGATGGACTAGCGGGAGTGGTGAGCAGTTCTTC
V: TRBV30; D: TRBD2; size: -; J: TRBJ2-1; CDR3: CAWMLAGGYNEQFF; DNA: TGTGCCTGGATGCTAGCGGGAGGCTACAATGAGCAGTTCTTC
V: TRBV14; D: TRBD1; size: -; J: TRBJ1-1; CDR3: CASSQDTGGLGAFF; DNA: TGTGCCAGCAGCCAAGATACAGGGGGGCTCGGAGCTTTCTTT
V: TRBV24-1; D: -; size: once; J: TRBJ2-2; CDR3: CATRPPGHLNTGELFF; DNA: TGTGCCACCAGACCCCCGGGACATCTGAACACCGGGGAGCTGTTTTTT
V: TRBV10-3; D: TRBD1; size: -; J: TRBJ1-2; CDR3: CAISGTANYGYTF; DNA: TGTGCCATCAGCGGGACAGCTAACTATGGCTACACCTTC
V: TRBV6-5; D: TRBD1; size: -; J: TRBJ1-2; CDR3: CASRYQTGTGGYTF; DNA: TGTGCCAGCAGATACCAGACAGGGACGGGGGGCTACACCTTC
V: TRBV14; D: -; size: -; J: TRBJ1-2; CDR3: CASSQGTALRGYGYTF; DNA: TGTGCCAGCAGCCAAGGGACAGCGTTAAGGGGCTATGGCTACACCTTC
V: TRBV18; D: -; size: -; J: TRBJ1-3; CDR3: CASSPLRGGNTIYF; DNA: TGTGCCAGCTCACCACTTAGAGGCGGAAACACCATATATTTT
V: TRBV3-1/TRBV3-2; D: -; size: -; J: TRBJ2-5; CDR3: CASSQAQGYQETQYF; DNA: TGTGCCAGCAGCCAAGCCCAGGGCTACCAAGAGACCCAGTACTTC
V: TRBV19; D: -; size: -; J: TRBJ1-1; CDR3: CASSLGAGTEAFF; DNA: TGTGCCAGTAGTTTAGGGGCAGGCACTGAAGCTTTCTTT
V: TRBV4-2; D: TRBD1; size: few; J: TRBJ1-5; CDR3: CASSQARGQGQPQHF; DNA: TGTGCCAGCAGCCAAGCCAGGGGGCAGGGTCAGCCCCAGCATTTT
V: TRBV7-3; D: TRBD2; size: -; J: TRBJ2-1; CDR3: CASSPGGTMNEQFF; DNA: TGTGCCAGCAGCCCGGGCGGGACTATGAATGAGCAGTTCTTC
V: TRBV28; D: TRBD1; size: -; J: TRBJ1-2; CDR3: CASSLYGAGGNYGYTF; DNA: TGTGCCAGCAGTTTATATGGAGCAGGGGGCAACTATGGCTACACCTTC
V: TRBV11-1; D: TRBD2; size: -; J: TRBJ2-1; CDR3: CASSLAPPIAGAGNEQFF; DNA: TGTGCCAGCAGCTTAGCGCCGCCGATAGCGGGAGCTGGGAATGAGCAGTTCTTC
V: TRBV24-1; D: -; size: -; J: TRBJ1-6; CDR3: CATSDSTGRNSPLHF; DNA: TGTGCCACCAGTGATTCCACCGGGAGGAATTCACCCCTCCACTTT
V: TRBV10-3; D: TRBD1; size: -; J: TRBJ2-1; CDR3: CAISVPQGDHNEQFF; DNA: TGTGCCATCAGTGTCCCCCAGGGGGATCATAATGAGCAGTTCTTC
V: TRBV11-2; D: -; size: -; J: TRBJ1-4; CDR3: CASSLRDNNEKLFF; DNA: TGTGCCAGCAGCTTACGGGACAATAATGAAAAACTGTTTTTT
V: TRBV7-9; D: -; size: -; J: TRBJ1-4; CDR3: CASSFSGRVEKLFF; DNA: TGTGCCAGCAGCTTCAGCGGGAGGGTCGAAAAACTGTTTTTT
V: TRBV7-9; D: TRBD1; size: once; J: TRBJ1-2; CDR3: CASSWPLDRDYGYTF; DNA: TGTGCCAGCAGCTGGCCCCTAGACAGGGACTATGGCTACACCTTC
V: TRBV25-1; D: TRBD2; size: -; J: TRBJ2-3; CDR3: CASVRAGGTDTQYF; DNA: TGTGCCAGCGTTAGAGCGGGAGGGACAGATACGCAGTATTTT
V: TRBV18; D: TRBD1; size: -; J: TRBJ1-2; CDR3: CASSPPWQGEYGYTF; DNA: TGTGCCAGCTCACCACCGTGGCAGGGGGAATATGGCTACACCTTC
V: TRBV5-1; D: -; size: -; J: TRBJ2-2; CDR3: CASSAVTGELFF; DNA: TGCGCCAGCAGCGCGGTTACCGGGGAGCTGTTTTTT
V: TRBV19; D: -; size: -; J: TRBJ1-1; CDR3: CASSIRGGRAEAFF; DNA: TGTGCCAGTAGTATAAGGGGAGGGCGGGCTGAAGCTTTCTTT
V: TRBV5-1; D: -; size: -; J: TRBJ2-5; CDR3: CASSPSGETQYF; DNA: TGCGCCAGCAGCCCGAGCGGGGAGACCCAGTACTTC
V: TRBV12-3/TRBV12-4; D: -; size: -; J: TRBJ1-2; CDR3: CASSERQLRGYTF; DNA: TGTGCCAGCAGTGAAAGACAGTTAAGAGGCTACACCTTC
V: TRBV2; D: TRBD2; size: -; J: TRBJ2-7; CDR3: CASALAGGPLTYEQYF; DNA: TGTGCCAGCGCGCTAGCGGGAGGGCCCCTAACCTACGAGCAGTACTTC
V: TRBV19; D: TRBD1; size: -; J: TRBJ1-6; CDR3: CASSITGVNNSPLHF; DNA: TGTGCCAGTAGTATTACAGGGGTAAATAATTCACCCCTCCACTTT
V: TRBV9; D: TRBD1; size: -; J: TRBJ2-6; CDR3: CASSVTGTPFGANVLTF; DNA: TGTGCCAGCAGCGTGACAGGGACGCCCTTTGGGGCCAACGTCCTGACTTTC
V: TRBV23-1; D: -; size: once; J: TRBJ1-5; CDR3: CASSQLELDNPHF; DNA: TGCGCCAGCAGTCAATTAGAGTTGGACAATCCGCATTTT
V: TRBV25-1; D: -; size: -; J: TRBJ2-6; CDR3: CASSDKTGANVLTF; DNA: TGTGCCAGCAGTGACAAAACTGGGGCCAACGTCCTGACTTTC
V: TRBV5-4; D: -; size: -; J: TRBJ1-1; CDR3: CASTTQRGSTEAFF; DNA: TGTGCCAGCACCACCCAACGGGGGAGTACTGAAGCTTTCTTT
V: TRBV6-5; D: -; size: -; J: TRBJ1-5; CDR3: CASRATGSNQPQHF; DNA: TGTGCCAGCAGGGCTACAGGGAGCAATCAGCCCCAGCATTTT
V: TRBV6-6; D: -; size: -; J: TRBJ2-5; CDR3: CASSSYQETQYF; DNA: TGTGCCAGCAGCTCTTACCAAGAGACCCAGTACTTC
V: TRBV7-9; D: TRBD1; size: -; J: TRBJ2-1; CDR3: CASSLRDRGQFF; DNA: TGTGCCAGCAGCCTTCGGGACAGGGGGCAGTTCTTC
V: TRBV24-1; D: -; size: -; J: TRBJ1-1; CDR3: CATSDSTFPQGPGAEAFF; DNA: TGTGCCACCAGTGATTCGACCTTTCCACAGGGCCCTGGTGCTGAAGCTTTCTTT
V: TRBV30; D: -; size: -; J: TRBJ1-6; CDR3: CAWSPVLSPLHF; DNA: TGTGCCTGGAGTCCCGTTTTGTCGCCCCTCCACTTT
V: TRBV27; D: TRBD1; size: once; J: TRBJ1-6; CDR3: CASSVIRGRNSPLHF; DNA: TGTGCCAGCAGTGTCATCAGGGGGAGGAATTCACCCCTCCACTTT
V: TRBV21-1; D: -; size: -; J: TRBJ1-5; CDR3: CASRKEMKELDRGQPQHF; DNA: TGTGCCAGCAGGAAAGAAATGAAAGAGTTGGACAGGGGCCAGCCCCAGCATTTT
V: TRBV5-1; D: TRBD1; size: -; J: TRBJ2-6; CDR3: CASSMGQATGANVLTF; DNA: TGCGCCAGCAGCATGGGACAGGCAACCGGGGCCAACGTCCTGACTTTC
V: TRBV11-2; D: -; size: -; J: TRBJ2-5; CDR3: CASSLDRGTGETQYF; DNA: TGTGCCAGCAGCTTAGATCGAGGTACAGGGGAGACCCAGTACTTC
V: TRBV7-9; D: TRBD1; size: -; J: TRBJ2-7; CDR3: CASSGSGGYEQYF; DNA: TGTGCCAGCAGCGGGTCAGGGGGCTACGAGCAGTACTTC
V: TRBV2; D: -; size: -; J: TRBJ2-7; CDR3: CASNFRDIQYF; DNA: TGTGCCAGCAATTTCCGGGACATACAGTACTTC
V: TRBV5-1; D: -; size: -; J: TRBJ1-4; CDR3: CASSLDGSNEKLFF; DNA: TGCGCCAGCAGCCTGGACGGGTCTAATGAAAAACTGTTTTTT
V: TRBV19; D: -; size: -; J: TRBJ2-1; CDR3: CASSMGRGNNEQFF; DNA: TGTGCCAGTAGTATGGGCAGGGGTAACAATGAGCAGTTCTTC
V: TRBV5-1; D: TRBD1; size: -; J: TRBJ2-7; CDR3: CASSAGDSSYEQYF; DNA: TGCGCCAGCAGCGCAGGGGACAGCTCCTACGAGCAGTACTTC
V: TRBV28; D: -; size: -; J: TRBJ1-5; CDR3: CASSPRVGVQPQHF; DNA: TGTGCCAGCAGTCCAAGGGTAGGGGTTCAGCCCCAGCATTTT
V: TRBV10-2; D: -; size: -; J: TRBJ1-5; CDR3: CASSEQGGDQPQHF; DNA: TGCGCCAGCAGTGAACAGGGTGGTGATCAGCCCCAGCATTTT
V: TRBV5-1; D: -; size: -; J: TRBJ1-1; CDR3: CASSLAGQGTEAFF; DNA: TGCGCCAGCAGCCTTGCCGGGCAGGGTACTGAAGCTTTCTTT
V: TRBV2; D: TRBD2; size: -; J: TRBJ2-2; CDR3: CASTGLAGGAGELFF; DNA: TGTGCCAGCACGGGACTAGCGGGAGGGGCCGGGGAGCTGTTTTTT
V: TRBV30; D: -; size: -; J: TRBJ2-3; CDR3: CAWRGAISTDTQYF; DNA: TGTGCCTGGAGGGGGGCTATCAGCACAGATACGCAGTATTTT
V: TRBV11-2; D: TRBD2; size: -; J: TRBJ2-7; CDR3: CASRPGGTSVPEQYF; DNA: TGTGCCAGCCGCCCGGGGGGGACTAGCGTCCCCGAGCAGTACTTC
V: TRBV3-1/TRBV3-2; D: TRBD1; size: once; J: TRBJ1-2; CDR3: CASSQGTDRAAGYTF; DNA: TGTGCCAGCAGCCAAGGGACAGACAGGGCAGCGGGCTACACCTTC
V: TRBV19; D: TRBD2; size: -; J: TRBJ2-6; CDR3: CASSKWRLAGAPSGANVLTF; DNA: TGTGCCAGTAGTAAGTGGCGACTAGCGGGCGCCCCCTCTGGGGCCAACGTCCTGACTTTC
V: TRBV19; D: -; size: -; J: TRBJ2-5; CDR3: CASSTTRMETQYF; DNA: TGTGCCAGTAGTACGACTAGGATGGAGACCCAGTACTTC
V: TRBV29-1; D: TRBD1; size: -; J: TRBJ1-6; CDR3: CSVASTGKGSPLHF; DNA: TGCAGCGTTGCATCGACAGGGAAAGGATCACCCCTCCACTTT
V: TRBV10-3; D: -; size: -; J: TRBJ1-1; CDR3: CAIRGHSNTEAFF; DNA: TGTGCCATCAGAGGACATTCGAACACTGAAGCTTTCTTT
V: TRBV5-1; D: TRBD1; size: -; J: TRBJ2-6; CDR3: CASSLAGTGVGANVLTF; DNA: TGCGCCAGCAGCTTGGCCGGGACAGGGGTCGGGGCCAACGTCCTGACTTTC